Shown below are 25 T cell receptor beta chains from a single sample sequenced in a study of T cell changes during pregnancy in multiple sclerosis. This table comes from immunoSEQ multiplex PCR, and its TCRdb copy is limited to in-frame clones, with some not included. The sample lists about 40,000 clones; 91% were seen once. The sequenced sample was CD4+ T cells from peripheral blood mononuclear cells, obtained before pregnancy. The receptors here all came from a female donor with multiple sclerosis, enrolled in a pregnancy study.

V is TRBV7-2 and J is TRBJ2-5; 7 nucleotides agree with TRBD1. V shed 4 bases, J shed 2 bases, and the junction held 7 bases outside the gene matches. This CDR3 is built from 15 residues. Germline lookup yields CDR1 SGHTA and CDR2 FQGNSA. CDR3 region: CASSSQGTDQETQYF. The CDR3 DNA follows: TGTGCCAGCAGCTCCCAAGGGACAGATCAAGAGACCCAGTACTTC.

The CDR3 here is CASSLRDTQETQYF. CDR3 DNA sequence: TGTGCCAGCAGCTTGAGGGACACCCAAGAGACCCAGTACTTC. The chain carries TRBV5-6 and TRBJ2-5, with a tentative D call TRBD1 (6 bases). The CDR3 loop spans 14 amino acids. Germline assignment: CDR1 SGHDT and CDR2 YYEEEE. Trimming took off 1 base at V and 1 base at J, with 8 bases between the two ends. Full variable domain (rest looked up from reference TRBV5-6 and TRBJ2-5): DAGVTQSPTHLIKTRGQQVTLRCSPKSGHDTVSWYQQALGQGPQFIFQYYEEEERQRGNFPDRFSGHQFPNYSSELNVNALLLGDSALYLCASSLRDTQETQYFGPGTRLLVL.

V is TRBV27 and J is TRBJ1-1, with TRBD1 matching 11 bases. Per germline, CDR1 MNHEY and CDR2 SMNVEV (reference sequence). The CDR3 loop spans 17 amino acids. Trimming at V came to 2 bases and at J to 1 base, leaving 6 bases not matched to a gene. CDR3 protein: CASSLGTGGWGNTEAFF. CDR3 in DNA: TGTGCCAGCAGTTTAGGGACAGGGGGGTGGGGGAACACTGAAGCTTTCTTT.

The chain carries TRBV5-6 and TRBJ1-2; TRBD1 agrees at 9 bases. There are 17 residues in the CDR3. The V segment lost 5 bases and the J segment 2 bases; nucleotides outside the gene matches: 13. Germline V gene data show CDR1 as SGHDT and CDR2 as YYEEEE. The CDR3 is CASSAGTGREGNYGYTF. The CDR3, as DNA: TGTGCCAGCAGTGCCGGGACAGGGCGAGAGGGGAACTATGGCTACACCTTC.

The chain is built from TRBV9 and TRBJ1-1, with TRBD1 matching over 8 bases. This CDR3 has 15 amino acids. The junction had 6 bases not matched to a gene; V was cut back by 3 bases and J by 2 bases. From germline, CDR1 is SGDLS and CDR2 YYNGEE. The CDR3 spells CASSAYGQGNTEAFF. The CDR3 DNA sequence: TGTGCCAGCAGCGCCTACGGACAGGGAAACACTGAAGCTTTCTTT.

The rearrangement joins TRBV7-2 to TRBJ1-6, with no clear D. The V end was cut by 5 bases, the J end by 13 bases, with 15 bases between. The CDR3 is made up of 13 amino acids. Germline values: CDR1 SGHTA, CDR2 FQGNSA. DNA of the CDR3: TGTGCCAGCAGCCGGACCGGCGGGGATCCCCTCCACTTT. Translation: CASSRTGGDPLHF.

The CDR3: CASSLRTGGPYEQYF. In nucleotides, the CDR3 is TGTGCCAGCAGCTTACGGACAGGGGGTCCCTACGAGCAGTACTTC. This chain links TRBV7-2 with TRBJ2-7; 10 nucleotides match TRBD1. CDR3 length: 15 amino acids. Germline assignment: CDR1 SGHTA and CDR2 FQGNSA. The junction had 3 bases not matched to a gene; V was cut back by 2 bases and J by 2 bases.

The chain couples TRBV19 to TRBJ1-1; D might be TRBD1 (5 bases). V lost 10 bases and J lost 10, with 16 bases in between. Germline CDR1 and CDR2: LNHDA and SQIVND (reference sequence). The CDR3 length is 11 residues. The CDR3 DNA reads TGTGCCACCAGGGCTGGCGGACCAGCTTTCTTT. This codes for CATRAGGPAFF.

As concerns this clone: One end of the junction fails to match germline, which may point to a read error. For the CDR3, the DNA is TGTGCTAGCAGTCGGACAGGGGGTATCTACGAGCAGTACTTC. It translates to CASSRTGGIYEQYF. V usage is TRBV7-7 and J usage is TRBJ2-7; 10 bases fit TRBD1. The CDR3 has 14 residues. Germline loops: CDR1 SSHAT, CDR2 FNYEAQ (reference sequence).

The chain joins TRBV5-6 to TRBJ1-2; D is possibly TRBD1 (6 bases). Germline V gives CDR1 SGHDT, CDR2 YYEEEE. Deletions cut 3 bases from V and 8 bases from J, with 23 bases between. The CDR3 sequence is 16 residues long. CDR3 loop: CASSSFDRRLPKGYTF. The DNA for the CDR3 is TGTGCCAGCAGCTCGTTCGACAGGCGCCTCCCGAAGGGCTACACCTTC. The full variable domain, its missing parts supplied by reference TRBV5-6 and TRBJ1-2, is DAGVTQSPTHLIKTRGQQVTLRCSPKSGHDTVSWYQQALGQGPQFIFQYYEEEERQRGNFPDRFSGHQFPNYSSELNVNALLLGDSALYLCASSSFDRRLPKGYTFGSGTRLTVV.

The chain carries TRBV7-2 and TRBJ2-5; 8 bases agree with TRBD1. CDR1 is SGHTA and CDR2 is FQGNSA in the germline V gene. V shed 5 bases and J 4 bases; nucleotides not matched to a gene: 9. The CDR3 sequence is 15 residues long. The CDR3 sequence: CASSPTGEKGETQYF. CDR3 nucleotide sequence: TGTGCCAGCAGCCCGACAGGGGAAAAGGGAGAGACCCAGTACTTC.

The rearrangement links TRBV19 to TRBJ1-5; D uncertain. The CDR3 extends over 13 amino acids. Germline loops: CDR1 LNHDA, CDR2 SQIVND (reference sequence). Trimming stripped 9 bases from V and 2 bases from J, with 11 bases between. The CDR3 is CASTPSGNQPQHF. The CDR3 DNA reads as TGTGCCAGCACTCCATCTGGCAATCAGCCCCAGCATTTT.

CDR3: CASSFDRGPGNTIYF. CDR3 nucleotides: TGTGCCAGCAGCTTCGACAGGGGCCCTGGAAACACCATATATTTT. The chain combines TRBV5-6 with TRBJ1-3; 8 bases map to TRBD1. The CDR3 length is 15 residues. Germline V gene lookup returns CDR1 SGHDT and CDR2 YYEEEE. The trim removed 2 bases at V and 2 bases at J, leaving 3 bases unmatched.

The V gene is TRBV19, the J gene TRBJ1-4; D remains ambiguous. CDR3 length: 12 residues. The ends were cut back, 0 bases at V and 8 bases at J, with 4 bases in the middle. From germline, CDR1 is LNHDA and CDR2 SQIVND (reference sequence). This CDR3 is CASSIDREKLFF. The CDR3 region has the DNA TGTGCCAGTAGTATAGACAGAGAAAAACTGTTTTTT.

The V and J genes are TRBV5-3 and TRBJ1-1; 8 bases are shared with TRBD1. TRBV5-3 is an ORF; its function is uncertain. The CDR3 runs to 14 residues. J was trimmed by 3 bases and V by 3 bases; bases with no gene match: 4. The CDR3 here is CARSWTGWDTEAFF. CDR3 in DNA: TGTGCCAGAAGCTGGACAGGGTGGGACACTGAAGCTTTCTTT.

The chain couples TRBV4-3 to TRBJ2-5; 9 positions match TRBD1. The germline gives CDR1 LGHNA, CDR2 YSLEER. The V and J ends lost 4 bases and 2 bases, in that order; junction bases with no gene match: 5. CDR3 length equals 15 residues. This CDR3 is CASSPGQGTQETQYF. In nucleotides, the CDR3 is TGCGCCAGCAGCCCAGGACAGGGGACACAAGAGACCCAGTACTTC.

V gene TRBV7-6 combines with J gene TRBJ1-1; D might be TRBD1 (6 bases). The CDR3 contains 13 residues. Trimming removed 1 base from V and 8 bases from J, with 11 bases in between. Germline CDR1 reads SGHVS; CDR2 reads FNYEAQ. This chain's CDR3 is CASSLVGGAEAFF. Written as DNA, the CDR3 is TGTGCCAGCAGCTTAGTGGGGGGGGCGGAAGCTTTCTTT. The entire variable domain, with the rest obtained from reference TRBV7-6 and TRBJ1-1, is as follows: GAGVSQSPRYKVTKRGQDVALRCDPISGHVSLYWYRQALGQGPEFLTYFNYEAQQDKSGLPNDRFSAERPEGSISTLTIQRTEQRDSAMYRCASSLVGGAEAFFGQGTRLTVV.

The genes are TRBV21-1 and TRBJ1-3; TRBD1 reflects the table's D call only, with no check against the DNA. TRBV21-1 is a pseudogene locus. The CDR3 is 17 amino acids. The DNA of the CDR3 is TGTGCCAGCTCCCGCGCCGCCAGGTACTCCTCTGGAAACACCATATATTTT. Translated, it gives CASSRAARYSSGNTIYF.

V and J are TRBV7-2 and TRBJ2-5; 9 positions match TRBD1. The end of the DNA aligns better with TRBJ2-7, so the J call may be wrong. Germline V gene data show CDR1 as SGHTA and CDR2 as FQGNSA. The CDR3 is 15 residues long. The CDR3: CASSKGQGPSYEQYF. For the CDR3, the DNA is TGTGCCAGCAGCAAGGGACAGGGCCCCTCCTACGAGCAGTACTTC.

The rearrangement joins TRBV7-6 to TRBJ1-1; perhaps TRBD1 as D (5 bases). V was cut by 3 bases and J by 3 bases, with 14 bases left in between. This CDR3 comprises 15 residues. Germline values: CDR1 SGHVS, CDR2 FNYEAQ. CDR3 sequence reads: CASSLSGGEDTEAFF. The CDR3, as DNA: TGTGCCAGCAGCTTGTCCGGGGGAGAGGACACTGAAGCTTTCTTT.

The chain carries TRBV25-1 and TRBJ1-1, with a possible D match to TRBD1 (5 bases). V was shortened by 2 bases and J by 11 bases, with 15 bases between the two germline ends. CDR3 length: 13 residues. Per the germline V gene, CDR1 is MGHDK and CDR2 is SYGVNS. The CDR3 region is CASSETGLSVAFF. In DNA, the CDR3 is TGTGCCAGCAGTGAAACAGGCCTATCGGTGGCTTTCTTT.

This clone has a single count. The chain couples TRBV7-9 to TRBJ1-3; D might be TRBD1 (5 bases). The length of the CDR3 is 18 residues. V gave up 3 bases and J gave up 1 base, with 19 bases separating them. Germline CDR1 SEHNR, CDR2 FQNEAQ (reference sequence). CDR3 region: CASSFRGGAIFSGNTIYF. The CDR3 DNA reads as TGTGCCAGCAGCTTTCGTGGAGGGGCGATTTTTTCTGGAAACACCATATATTTT.

The chain links TRBV5-8 to TRBJ1-4; tentative D call: TRBD1 (6 bases). The CDR3 sequence is 15 residues long. Germline lookup yields CDR1 SGHTS and CDR2 YDEGEE. V was shortened by 2 bases and J by 6 bases, with 14 bases between the two germline ends. The CDR3 DNA is TGTGCCAGCAGCTTTTGGGGCAGGGGTGATGAAAAACTGTTTTTT. Translation: CASSFWGRGDEKLFF.

The genes are TRBV5-6 and TRBJ2-1, with TRBD2 matching 7 bases. V lost 3 bases and J lost 12; bases outside the gene matches: 6. The V gene's germline CDR1 is SGHDT and CDR2 YYEEEE. The CDR3 has 12 residues. This CDR3 is CASSSFGGGQFF. In nucleotides, the CDR3 is TGTGCCAGCAGCTCTTTTGGCGGGGGGCAGTTCTTC.

This chain links TRBV9 with TRBJ1-1, with 9 positions matching TRBD1. Germline assignment: CDR1 SGDLS and CDR2 YYNGEE. This CDR3 spans 13 amino acids. V trimming: 0 bases; J trimming: 7 bases; junction bases outside the gene matches: 1. The CDR3 DNA is TGTGCCAGCAGCGTAGCGGGACAGGGTGAAGCTTTCTTT. The encoded protein is CASSVAGQGEAFF.